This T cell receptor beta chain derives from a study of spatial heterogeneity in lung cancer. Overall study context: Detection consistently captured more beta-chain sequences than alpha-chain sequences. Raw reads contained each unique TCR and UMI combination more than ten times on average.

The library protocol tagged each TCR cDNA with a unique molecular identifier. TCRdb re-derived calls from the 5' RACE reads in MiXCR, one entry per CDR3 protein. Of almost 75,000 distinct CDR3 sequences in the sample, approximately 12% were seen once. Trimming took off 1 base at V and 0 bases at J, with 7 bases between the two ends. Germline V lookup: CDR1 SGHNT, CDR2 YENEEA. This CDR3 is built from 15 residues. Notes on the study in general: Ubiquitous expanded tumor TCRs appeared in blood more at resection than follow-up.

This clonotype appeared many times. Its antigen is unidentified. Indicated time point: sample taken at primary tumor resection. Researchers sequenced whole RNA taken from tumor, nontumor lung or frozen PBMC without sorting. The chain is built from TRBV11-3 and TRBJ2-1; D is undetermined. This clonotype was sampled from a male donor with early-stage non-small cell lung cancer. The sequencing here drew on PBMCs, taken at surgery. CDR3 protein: CASSLGGISYNEQFF. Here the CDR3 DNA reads TGTGCCAGCAGCTTAGGGGGTATCTCCTACAATGAGCAGTTCTTC.